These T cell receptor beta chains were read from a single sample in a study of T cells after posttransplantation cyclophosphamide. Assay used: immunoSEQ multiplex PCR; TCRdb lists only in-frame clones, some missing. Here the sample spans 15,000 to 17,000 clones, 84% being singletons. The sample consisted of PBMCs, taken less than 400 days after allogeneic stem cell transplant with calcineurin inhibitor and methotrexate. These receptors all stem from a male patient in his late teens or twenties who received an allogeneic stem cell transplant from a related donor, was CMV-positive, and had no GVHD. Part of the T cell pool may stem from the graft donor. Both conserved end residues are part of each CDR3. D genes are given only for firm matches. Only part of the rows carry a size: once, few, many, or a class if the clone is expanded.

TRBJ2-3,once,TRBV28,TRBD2,TGTGCCAGCAGTCCCACTAGCGGGAGGTTAGATACGCAGTATTTT,CASSPTSGRLDTQYF
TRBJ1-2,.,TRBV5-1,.,TGCGCCAGCAGCACCGAATCAAGGGTCAGGAGGAATGGCTACACCTTC,CASSTESRVRRNGYTF
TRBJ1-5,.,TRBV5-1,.,TGCGCCAGCAGCTTGGACAGCCACCGCAATCAGCCCCAGCATTTT,CASSLDSHRNQPQHF
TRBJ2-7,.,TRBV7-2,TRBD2,TGTGCCAGCAGCCCCCAGAGCGGGGGCTACGAGCAGTACTTC,CASSPQSGGYEQYF
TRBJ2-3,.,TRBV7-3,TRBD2,TGTGCCAGCAGCCCCTGGGCGGGAGTGGGCACAGATACGCAGTATTTT,CASSPWAGVGTDTQYF
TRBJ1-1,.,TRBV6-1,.,TGTGCCAGCAGTTTACAAGAGGAGAGTCTCGTAGCTTTCTTT,CASSLQEESLVAFF
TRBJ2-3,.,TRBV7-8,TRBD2,TGTGCCAGCAGCTTAGACCGGGCGGGAGGGGTAGATACGCAGTATTTT,CASSLDRAGGVDTQYF
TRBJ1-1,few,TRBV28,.,TGTGCCAGCAGCCTTGGGGGGGTCGGGAACACTGAAGCTTTCTTT,CASSLGGVGNTEAFF
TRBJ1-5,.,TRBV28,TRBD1,TGTGCCAGCAGTTCTGGCAGGGGGCCTGTTCAGCCCCAGCATTTT,CASSSGRGPVQPQHF
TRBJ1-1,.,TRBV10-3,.,TGTGCCATCAGGGGGCGGGGGTCGAACACTGAAGCTTTCTTT,CAIRGRGSNTEAFF
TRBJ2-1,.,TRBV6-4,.,TGTGCCAGCAGTGACTCGAGGGCTAGCCTTTCAAGTGAGCAGTTCTTC,CASSDSRASLSSEQFF
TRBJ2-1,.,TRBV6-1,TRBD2,TGTGCCAGCATTGAAGCGGGAGGCTCCTACAGTGAGCAGTTCTTC,CASIEAGGSYSEQFF
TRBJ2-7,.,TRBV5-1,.,TGCGCCACCTCACAGGGCAACGAGCAGTACTTC,CATSQGNEQYF
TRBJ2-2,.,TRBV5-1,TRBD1,TGCGCCAGCACGGGAATCTGGACAGGGATTCCCGGGGAGCTGTTTTTT,CASTGIWTGIPGELFF
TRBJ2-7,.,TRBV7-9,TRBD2,TGTGCCAGCAGCTTGGCTAGCGGGCCCTACGAGCAGTACTTC,CASSLASGPYEQYF
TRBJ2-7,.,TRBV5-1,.,TGCGCCAGCAGCTTGGACGGGGGTTTTACCTACGAGCAGTACTTC,CASSLDGGFTYEQYF
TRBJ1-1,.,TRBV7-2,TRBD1,TGTGCCAGCAGCTCAACTGACAGGGGAACTGAAGCTTTCTTT,CASSSTDRGTEAFF
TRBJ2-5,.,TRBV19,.,TGTGCCAGTAGTGTGGACCACGAGCGGCAGTACTTC,CASSVDHERQYF
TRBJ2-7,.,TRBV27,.,TGTGCCAGCAGTTTGGGGGCCCCGTACGAGCAGTACTTC,CASSLGAPYEQYF
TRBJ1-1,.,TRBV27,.,TGTGCCAGCAGACAGGGAATCGAAGCTTTCTTT,CASRQGIEAFF
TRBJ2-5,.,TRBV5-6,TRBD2,TGTGCCAGCAGCTTGCGGGAGGGCCCCCAAGAGACCCAGTACTTC,CASSLREGPQETQYF
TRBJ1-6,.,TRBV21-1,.,TGTGCCAGCACCCCCGGGACAGATAATTCACCCCTCCACTTT,CASTPGTDNSPLHF
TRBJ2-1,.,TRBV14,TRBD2,TGTGCCAGCAGCCAAGAGGTACTAGCGGGAGGAATGGTCTTC,CASSQEVLAGGMVF
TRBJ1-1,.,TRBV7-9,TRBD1,TGTGCCAGCAGCTTGGGGGGGACAGGGTCTGAAGCTTTCTTT,CASSLGGTGSEAFF
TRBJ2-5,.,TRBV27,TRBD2,TGTGCCAGCAGTGAGACTAGCGGGAGGGCGCAAGAGACCCAGTACTTC,CASSETSGRAQETQYF
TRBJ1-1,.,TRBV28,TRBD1,TGTGCCAGCAGCTCCCCCCGACAGGGGCCAGCAGCTTTCTTT,CASSSPRQGPAAFF